Reported below is one T cell receptor (beta chain). This record belongs to a study of blood T cell repertoires in COVID-19. At the level of the study: Acute and convalescent COVID-19 specimens originated in the United States, Italy and Spain. T cells, B-cell-depleted T cells, or PBMCs supplied cDNA or gDNA.

Methods used by the authors: Nucleated cell number was recorded as an estimate derived from reference gene primer amplification. The table came from immunoSEQ multiplex PCR; TCRdb's copy has only in-frame clones and leaves some out. That table supplies the V and J calls and clone size; D and trimming were determined from the DNA. The sample shows 15,000 to 20,000 clones, approximately 89% of them seen only once. The CDR3 extends over 15 amino acids. Trimming removed 5 bases from V and 5 bases from J; junction bases left unmatched: 10. CDR1 SGHTA and CDR2 FQGTGA come from the germline V gene. The chain recombines TRBV7-3 with TRBJ2-5; 8 bases match TRBD2. The TCR sequence derives from a man aged 55 to 70 with active COVID-19. The sequenced sample consisted of peripheral blood. The CDR3 region is CASSVGLAERETQYF. As DNA, the CDR3 is TGTGCCAGCAGCGTCGGACTAGCAGAACGCGAGACCCAGTACTTC.